What follows are 13 T cell receptor beta chains derived from one specimen sequenced in a study of T cells in Graves' hyperthyroidism and ophthalmopathy. Researchers amplified the TCR beta CDR3 regions from RNA transcripts. Using the HTBI primer set, a first-round RT-PCR was run on the TCR CDR3. TCRdb re-derived calls from the multiplex PCR reads in MiXCR, one entry per CDR3 protein. The profile shows almost 50,000 distinct CDR3 sequences, 45% to 65% of them singletons. The sample was peripheral blood or thyroid tissue (not recorded which). The source is a man aged 18 to 29 with Graves' hyperthyroidism.

As to this clonotype: The DNA is left out, because the CDR3 cannot be placed on it with certainty; the CDR3 is given as TCRdb lists it. This chain uses TRBV29-1 with TRBJ2-5. The CDR3 spans 19 amino acids, including both terminal residues. CDR1 SQVTM and CDR2 ANQGSEA come from the germline V gene. CDR3 residues: CSVVQPNYGYTFGSGTQYF.

V is TRBV7-8 and J is TRBJ1-6, with 7 positions matching TRBD1. Germline CDR1 SGHVS, CDR2 FQNEAQ. The CDR3 length is 13 residues. Trimming at V came to 9 bases and at J to 6 bases, leaving 5 bases not matched to a gene. CDR3 region: CASSDRANSPLHF. The CDR3 nucleotides read TGTGCCAGTTCTGACAGGGCTAATTCACCCCTCCACTTT.

This clonotype has at least ten counts. The rearrangement links TRBV9 to TRBJ2-2; tentatively, D is TRBD1 (5 bases). Trimming pared 1 base from V and 6 bases from J, leaving 16 bases between. From germline, CDR1 is SGDLS and CDR2 YYNGEE. This CDR3 has 16 amino acids. The chain's CDR3 is CASSVSLNRGPGELFF. The CDR3 region has the DNA TGTGCCAGCAGCGTATCCTTGAATAGGGGTCCCGGGGAGCTGTTTTTT.

This clonotype came up a few times. This chain links TRBV25-1 with TRBJ1-1; tentative D call: TRBD1 (5 bases). The V end lost 4 bases, the J end lost 5 bases, and 17 bases lay between the germline ends. There are 15 residues in the CDR3. Germline values: CDR1 MGHDK, CDR2 SYGVNS. The CDR3 loop is CASSVDQGGQTEAFF. CDR3 sequence (DNA): TGTGCCAGCAGTGTTGACCAGGGAGGCCAAACTGAAGCTTTCTTT. The whole variable domain, remainder taken from reference TRBV25-1 and TRBJ1-1, is EADIYQTPRYLVIGTGKKITLECSQTMGHDKMYWYQQDPGMELHLIHYSYGVNSTEKGDLSSESTVSRIRTEHFPLTLESARPSHTSQYLCASSVDQGGQTEAFFGQGTRLTVV.

The chain employs TRBV19 and TRBJ1-1, with D perhaps matching TRBD1 (5 bases). The V and J ends lost 6 bases and 4 bases respectively, with 24 bases between them. The CDR3 contains 17 residues. CDR1 is LNHDA and CDR2 is SQIVND in the germline V gene (reference sequence). The CDR3 sequence: CASSTGNVLLGRTEAFF. Here the CDR3 DNA reads TGTGCCAGTAGCACCGGAAACGTATTATTGGGACGCACTGAAGCTTTCTTT.

This sequence joins TRBV29-1 and TRBJ1-1; D is ambiguous. The germline V gene has CDR1 SQVTM and CDR2 ANQGSEA. This CDR3 region has 11 residues. V lost 6 bases and J 3 bases, leaving 8 bases between the germline ends. CDR3 sequence (DNA): TGCAGCGTCTCGGCGGACACTGAAGCTTTCTTT. It yields the protein CSVSADTEAFF.

This clonotype appeared a few times. This chain joins TRBV25-1 and TRBJ2-5; 8 positions match TRBD1. V shed 4 bases, J shed 5 bases, and the junction held 9 bases outside the gene matches. There are 15 residues in the CDR3. The germline V gene encodes CDR1 MGHDK and CDR2 SYGVNS. The CDR3 region is CASSVGQGGGETQYF. In DNA, the CDR3 is TGTGCCAGCAGTGTCGGACAGGGAGGCGGGGAGACCCAGTACTTC.

The chain joins TRBV20-1 to TRBJ2-2; TRBD1 matches 8 bases. Germline V CDR1 and CDR2: DFQATT, SNEGSKA (reference sequence). With 4 bases clipped from V and 1 base from J, the junction kept 2 bases outside the gene matches. CDR3 size: 14 residues. The CDR3: CSATGGRNTGELFF. The CDR3 DNA reads as TGCAGTGCTACAGGGGGCCGGAACACCGGGGAGCTGTTTTTT.

About this clonotype itself: This could be a read error, since a much larger clone is one nucleotide away. V and J are TRBV6-1 and TRBJ2-7; 8 nucleotides agree with TRBD2. Germline-derived CDR1 and CDR2 are MNHNS and SASEGT. The CDR3 consists of 15 residues. CDR3 amino acids: CASSNRGGFGYERYF. The CDR3 DNA reads TGTGCCAGCAGCAACCGGGGGGGGTTTGGATACGAGCGGTACTTC.

The chain joins TRBV7-3 to TRBJ1-1, with D uncertain. V was shortened by 5 bases and J by 0 bases, with 10 bases between the two germline ends. The CDR3 runs 14 residues. Germline CDR1 is SGHTA and CDR2 is FQGTGA. The CDR3 bases are TGTGCCAGCAGCCCTGGCAGGATGAACACTGAAGCTTTCTTT. Translating gives CASSPGRMNTEAFF.

This clonotype was detected many times. The junction departs from germline at one end; a sequencing error may be responsible. The V and J genes are TRBV7-9 and TRBJ2-7, with D unresolved. The germline gives CDR1 SEHNR, CDR2 FQNEAQ (reference sequence). The CDR3 runs 12 residues. The CDR3 coding sequence is TGTGCCAGCAGCTTAGGTTCTATTACTACCACCTTC. Amino acids: CASSLGSITTTF. The entire variable domain, with the rest obtained from reference TRBV7-9 and TRBJ2-7, is as follows: DTGVSQNPRHKITKRGQNVTFRCDPISEHNRLYWYRQTLGQGPEFLTYFQNEAQLEKSRLLSDRFSAERPKGSFSTLEIQRTEQGDSAMYLCASSLGSITTTFGPGTRLTVT.

Here the CDR3 DNA reads TGTGCCAGTGAAGGCGGGGCGGACACTGAAGCTTTCTTT. This encodes CASEGGADTEAFF. This chain joins TRBV12-3 or TRBV12-4 and TRBJ1-1, with D possibly TRBD1 on 5 matching bases. V lost 9 bases, J lost 3 bases, and 14 bases lay in between. The CDR3 spans 13 residues.

This clonotype was counted many times. This chain links TRBV5-1 with TRBJ2-7, with D tentatively TRBD1 (5 bases). CDR1 is SGHRS and CDR2 is YFSETQ in the germline V gene. The CDR3 is 16 amino acids. The V end lost 0 bases, the J end lost 5 bases, and 18 bases lay between the germline ends. Written as DNA, the CDR3 is TGCGCCAGCAGCTTGGCACCCAGGGAACAGGCCCACGAGCAGTACTTC. This encodes CASSLAPREQAHEQYF.